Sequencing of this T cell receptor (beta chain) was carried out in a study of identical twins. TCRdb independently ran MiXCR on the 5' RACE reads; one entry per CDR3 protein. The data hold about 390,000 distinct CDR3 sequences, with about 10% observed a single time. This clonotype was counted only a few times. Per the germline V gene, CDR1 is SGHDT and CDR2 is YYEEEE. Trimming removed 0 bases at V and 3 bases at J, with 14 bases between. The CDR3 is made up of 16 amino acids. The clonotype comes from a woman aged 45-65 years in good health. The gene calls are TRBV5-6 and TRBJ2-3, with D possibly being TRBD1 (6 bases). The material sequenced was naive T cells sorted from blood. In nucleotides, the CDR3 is TGTGCCAGCAGCTTGGTTGCAGGGACATCTACAGATACGCAGTATTTT. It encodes CASSLVAGTSTDTQYF. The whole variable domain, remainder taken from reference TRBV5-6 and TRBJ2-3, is DAGVTQSPTHLIKTRGQQVTLRCSPKSGHDTVSWYQQALGQGPQFIFQYYEEEERQRGNFPDRFSGHQFPNYSSELNVNALLLGDSALYLCASSLVAGTSTDTQYFGPGTRLTVL.